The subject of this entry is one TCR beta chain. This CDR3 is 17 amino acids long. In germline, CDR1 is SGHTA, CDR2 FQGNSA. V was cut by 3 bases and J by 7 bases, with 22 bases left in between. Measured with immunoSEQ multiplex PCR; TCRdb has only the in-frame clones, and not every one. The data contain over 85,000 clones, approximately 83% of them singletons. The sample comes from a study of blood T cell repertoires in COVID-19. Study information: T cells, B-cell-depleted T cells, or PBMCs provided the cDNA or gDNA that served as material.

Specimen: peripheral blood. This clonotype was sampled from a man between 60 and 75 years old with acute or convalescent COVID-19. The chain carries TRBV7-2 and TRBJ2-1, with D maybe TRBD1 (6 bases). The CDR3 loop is CASSFRPGQTSGNEQFF. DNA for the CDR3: TGTGCCAGCAGCTTTAGACCGGGACAAACAAGTGGGAATGAGCAGTTCTTC.